These T cell receptor beta chains were read from a single sample in a study of T cell repertoires in cytomegalovirus infection. No cognate antigen is known for these TCRs. TCRdb re-derived calls from the reads in MiXCR, one entry per CDR3 protein. Of roughly 500,000 distinct CDR3 sequences in the sample, 30% to 40% were seen once. The sample in question was cultured PBMCs, obtained from culture after CMV antigen stimulation. The receptor set was obtained from a human donor in good health (CMV status not recorded). Some clones in this sample may be carry-over from other donors' samples. Each CDR3 is given with its conserved first and last residue. D genes are given only for firm matches. Not every row has a clone size; where given, it reads once, few, many or a size class.

TRBV12-3/TRBV12-4	.	15	TRBJ2-3	few	TGTGCCAGCAGCTTAGACCGGGGCGTCCTAGATACGCAGTATTTT	CASSLDRGVLDTQYF
TRBV6-6	.	18	TRBJ2-7	few	TGTGCCAGCACCCAGGGTAATTCGGGACACGGGCGATCCTACGAGCAGTACTTC	CASTQGNSGHGRSYEQYF
TRBV10-3	.	13	TRBJ2-7	.	TGTGCCATCAGTCCCCCAGGGACCTACGAGCAGTACTTC	CAISPPGTYEQYF
TRBV7-2	.	16	TRBJ1-4	many	TGTGCCAGCAGCTTAGTGAAGCATGCAACTAATGAAAAACTGTTTTTT	CASSLVKHATNEKLFF
TRBV7-8	.	16	TRBJ2-1	few	TGTGCCAGCAGCTTAGTGAGTTCAAGCTCCTACAATGAGCAGTTCTTC	CASSLVSSSSYNEQFF
TRBV4-3	.	14	TRBJ1-4	few	TGCGCCAGCAGCCAAGGAGGGCCCTCCGAAAAACTGTTTTTT	CASSQGGPSEKLFF
TRBV12-3/TRBV12-4	.	17	TRBJ2-2	.	TGTGCCAGCAGTTTTCGTCCCCCTTCACGTTACACCGGGGAGCTGTTTTTT	CASSFRPPSRYTGELFF
TRBV7-2	.	16	TRBJ2-1	many	TGTGCCAGCAGCTTAGCCCCGGGCCGGAAGGACAATGAGCAGTTCTTC	CASSLAPGRKDNEQFF
TRBV6-6	.	15	TRBJ1-1	.	TGTGCCAGCACCAAGGGAGGGGCTGGGGACACTGAAGCTTTCTTT	CASTKGGAGDTEAFF
TRBV19	TRBD1	14	TRBJ1-1	.	TGTGCCAGTAGCTTGGGACAGGGGGTGGCTGAAGCTTTCTTT	CASSLGQGVAEAFF
TRBV12-3/TRBV12-4	.	15	TRBJ1-5	.	TGTGCCAGCAGCCCGGGAACTTATAGCAATCAGCCCCAGCATTTT	CASSPGTYSNQPQHF
TRBV25-1	.	16	TRBJ2-2	.	TGTGCCAGCAGTCTCCGAGGGGGGCGGAACACCGGGGAGCTGTTTTTT	CASSLRGGRNTGELFF
TRBV7-2	.	15	TRBJ1-1	few	TGTGCCAGCAGCCCCAGGACAGTCTTGAGCACTGAAGCTTTCTTT	CASSPRTVLSTEAFF
TRBV4-3	TRBD2	17	TRBJ2-3	.	TGCGCCAGCAGCCAAACCAAAACTAGCGGGAGCACAGATACGCAGTATTTT	CASSQTKTSGSTDTQYF
TRBV10-3	TRBD1	15	TRBJ1-1	.	TGTGCCATTAGAACAGGGGGCTTTAAGGACACTGAAGCTTTCTTT	CAIRTGGFKDTEAFF
TRBV4-1	.	16	TRBJ2-1	few	TGCGCCAGCAGCCAAGAAGGTGGGGGGAGTCCTAATGAGCAGTTCTTC	CASSQEGGGSPNEQFF
TRBV20-1	.	16	TRBJ1-5	.	TGCAGTGCCTCTTCTTTCGCCAGGGCACCTAATCAGCCCCAGCATTTT	CSASSFARAPNQPQHF
TRBV7-9	TRBD2	19	TRBJ2-7	few	TGTGCCAGCAGCTTAGTTTCGGGACTAGCGGGAGCTCCCGGGTGGGAGCAGTACTTC	CASSLVSGLAGAPGWEQYF
TRBV29-1	TRBD1	13	TRBJ1-2	few	TGCAGCGCCGGGACAGGGGATAGATATGGCTACACCTTC	CSAGTGDRYGYTF
TRBV7-6	.	18	TRBJ2-1	.	TGTGCCAGCAGCTTAGGCCCCCCACAGGCTAGCTCCTACAATGAGCAGTTCTTC	CASSLGPPQASSYNEQFF
TRBV7-2	TRBD1	17	TRBJ2-5	.	TGTGCCAGCAGCTTATCCGTGGGGACAGGGATCCGGGAGACCCAGTACTTC	CASSLSVGTGIRETQYF
TRBV12-3/TRBV12-4	.	15	TRBJ1-1	many	TGTGCCAGCAGTGTGGGACGCTTCATGAACACTGAAGCTTTCTTT	CASSVGRFMNTEAFF